This T cell receptor beta chain was documented in a study of tumor T cells in aggressive B-cell lymphoma. The assay was immunoSEQ multiplex PCR, and TCRdb's table has in-frame clones only and misses some. The table shows under 10,000 clones, with under 85% occurring only once. Germline V lookup: CDR1 ENHRY, CDR2 SYGVKD. The CDR3 has 13 amino acids. With V trimmed by 8 bases and J by 4 bases, 7 bases remained unmatched. Sequenced material: tumor tissue. J is TRBJ2-7 and V is TRBV10-3; TRBD1 agrees at 8 bases. This TCR was sampled from an adult with diffuse large B cell lymphoma. The DNA of the CDR3 is TGTGCCATCGGTGGACAGGGTGGGTACGAGCAGTACTTC. Translated: CAIGGQGGYEQYF.